Reported below is one T cell receptor beta chain. No antigen is known for it. From germline, CDR1 is SNHLY and CDR2 FYNNEI. V gave up 6 bases and J gave up 2 bases, with 7 bases separating them. The CDR3 is 13 amino acids. Researchers used 5'RACE with constant-segment primers to make TCR alpha and TCR beta cDNA libraries that carry sample barcodes and UMIs. In TCRdb, the 5' RACE reads were re-called with MiXCR into one record per CDR3 protein. The sample consists of some 49,000 distinct CDR3 sequences, around 25% of them appearing once. This sample was included in a study of T-cell memory formation after mild COVID-19. Study results and limitations: Clones that shrank (day 15 to 85) were balanced CD4/CD8, whereas later expanders leaned CD4+. That cross-reactive memory joined was suggested by some responding clones appearing in pre-infection memory. Second-wave clones reaching peak frequency on day 37 lacked confirmed SARS-CoV-2 specificity.

Sequencing used PBMCs or a T cell subset sorted from them (not recorded which). The chain uses TRBV2 and TRBJ2-2, with no clear D. This clonotype was sampled from a man aged 18 to 29 who had mild COVID-19 (a few samples of this study predate the infection). Cell type and time point are not known. The CDR3 DNA reads as TGTGCCAGCAGAGGATATAACACCGGGGAGCTGTTTTTT. Its protein is CASRGYNTGELFF.